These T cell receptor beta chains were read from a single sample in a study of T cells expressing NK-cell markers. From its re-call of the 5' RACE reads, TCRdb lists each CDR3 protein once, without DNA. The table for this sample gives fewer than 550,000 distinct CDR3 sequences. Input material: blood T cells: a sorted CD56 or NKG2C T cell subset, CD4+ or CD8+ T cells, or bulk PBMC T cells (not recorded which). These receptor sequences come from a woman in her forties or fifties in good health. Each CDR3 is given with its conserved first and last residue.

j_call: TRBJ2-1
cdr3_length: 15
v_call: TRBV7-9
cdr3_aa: CASSLVLAGNNEQFF

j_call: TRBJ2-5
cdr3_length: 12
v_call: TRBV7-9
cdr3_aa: CASSSSLVSQYF

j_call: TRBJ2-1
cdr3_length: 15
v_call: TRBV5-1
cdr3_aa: CASSLELAIGGEQFF

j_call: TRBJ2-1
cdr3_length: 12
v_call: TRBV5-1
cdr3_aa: CASWQGYNEQFF

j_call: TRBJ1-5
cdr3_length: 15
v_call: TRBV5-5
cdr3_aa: CASSLGSAGSQPQHF

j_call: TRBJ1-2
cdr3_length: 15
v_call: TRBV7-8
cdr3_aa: CASSLGGRGRGGYTF

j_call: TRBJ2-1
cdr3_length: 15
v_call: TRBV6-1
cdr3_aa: CASRPRRDPSNEQFF

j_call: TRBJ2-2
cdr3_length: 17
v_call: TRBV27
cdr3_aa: CASRLGTVALNTGELFF

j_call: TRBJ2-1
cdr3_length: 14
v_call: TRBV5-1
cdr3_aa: CASSLGEGRSEQFF

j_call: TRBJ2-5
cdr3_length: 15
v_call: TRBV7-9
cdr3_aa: CASSLGQQIQETQYF

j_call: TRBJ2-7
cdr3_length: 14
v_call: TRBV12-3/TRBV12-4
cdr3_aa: CASSPRGGRHEQYF

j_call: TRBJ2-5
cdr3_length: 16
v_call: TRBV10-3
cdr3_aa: CAISESGGAVSETQYF

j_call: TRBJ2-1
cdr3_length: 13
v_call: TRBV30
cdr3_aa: CAWTTSGRAGQFF

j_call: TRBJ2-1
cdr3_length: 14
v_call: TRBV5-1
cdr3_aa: CASSLEATGNEQFF

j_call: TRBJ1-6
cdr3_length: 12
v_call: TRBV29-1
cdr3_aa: CSARGQNSPLHF

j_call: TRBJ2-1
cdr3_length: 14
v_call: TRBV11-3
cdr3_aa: CASSLRGTWNEQFF

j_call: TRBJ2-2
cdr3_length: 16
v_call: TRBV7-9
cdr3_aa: CASSPITGTGAGELFF

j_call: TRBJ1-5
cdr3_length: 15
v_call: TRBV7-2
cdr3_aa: CASSLDRGGGQPQHF

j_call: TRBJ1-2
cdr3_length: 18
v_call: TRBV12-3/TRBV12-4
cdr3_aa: CASSSIRTGGRVNYGYTF

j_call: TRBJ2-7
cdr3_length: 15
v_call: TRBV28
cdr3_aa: CASSFGTGNPYEQYF

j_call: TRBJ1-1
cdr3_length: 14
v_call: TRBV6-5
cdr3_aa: CASSYIGGTSEAFF

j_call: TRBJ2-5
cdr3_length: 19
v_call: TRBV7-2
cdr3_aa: CASSSTGTSGRPPQETQYF

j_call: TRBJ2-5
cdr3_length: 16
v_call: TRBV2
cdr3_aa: CASTRGLAGPEVTQYF

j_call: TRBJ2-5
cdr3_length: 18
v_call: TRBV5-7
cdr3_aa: CASSFMVLSGSMRETQYF

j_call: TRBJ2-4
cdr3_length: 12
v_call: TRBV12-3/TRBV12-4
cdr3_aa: CASNGAGNIQYF

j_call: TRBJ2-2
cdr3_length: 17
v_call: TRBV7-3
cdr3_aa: CASSSMGGDPNTGELFF

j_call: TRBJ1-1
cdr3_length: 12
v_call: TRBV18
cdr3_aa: CASSPEGSEAFF

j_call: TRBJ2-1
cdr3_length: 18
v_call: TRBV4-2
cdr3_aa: CASSFRDLTISTYNEQFF

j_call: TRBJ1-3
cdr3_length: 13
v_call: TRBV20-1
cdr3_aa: CSARRTGGNTIYF

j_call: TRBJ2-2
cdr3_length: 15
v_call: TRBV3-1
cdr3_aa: CASSRVSGTTGELFF

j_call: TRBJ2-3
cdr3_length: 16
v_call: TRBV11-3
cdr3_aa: CASSWGQGRGTDTQYF

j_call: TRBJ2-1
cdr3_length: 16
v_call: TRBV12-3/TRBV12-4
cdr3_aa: CASTRSGRSSYNEQFF

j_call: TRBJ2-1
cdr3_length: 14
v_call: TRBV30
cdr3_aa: CASTYSGTGYGQFF

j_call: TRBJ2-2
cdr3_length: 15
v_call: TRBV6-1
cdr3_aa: CACRSGRASTGELFF

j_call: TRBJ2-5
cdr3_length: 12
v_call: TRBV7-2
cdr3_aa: CASERRSETQYF

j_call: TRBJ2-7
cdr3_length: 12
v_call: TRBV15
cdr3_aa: CATRSGTDEQYF

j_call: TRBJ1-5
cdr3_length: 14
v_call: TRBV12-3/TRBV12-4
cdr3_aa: CASSFLDANQPQHF

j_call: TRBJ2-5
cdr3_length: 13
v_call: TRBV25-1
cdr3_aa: CASSGHLQETQYF

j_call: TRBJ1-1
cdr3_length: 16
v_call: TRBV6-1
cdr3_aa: CASSEAQAGGRTEAFF

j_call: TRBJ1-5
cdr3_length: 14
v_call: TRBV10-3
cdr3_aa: CAISGDRGWEPQHF

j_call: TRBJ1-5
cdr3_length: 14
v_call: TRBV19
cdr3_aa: CASSMTGKNQPQHF

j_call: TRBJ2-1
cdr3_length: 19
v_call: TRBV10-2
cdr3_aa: CASSDPSGRGPSSYNEQFF

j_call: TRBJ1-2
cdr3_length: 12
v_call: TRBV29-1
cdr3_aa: CSVGVSNYGYTF

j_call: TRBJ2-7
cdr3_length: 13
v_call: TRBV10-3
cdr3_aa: CATTTSGSREQYF